This TCR beta chain is from a study of shared clonotypes between healthy human individuals. Study overall: Donors consisted of a couple of women and a few men between 18 and 49. Every donor yielded three CD4 naive, three CD4 memory, two CD8 naive and one CD8 memory plate.

Profiling relied on immunoSEQ multiplex PCR, and the TCRdb table lists in-frame clones only, not all of them. The data contain about 2 million clones, over 85% of them singletons. The CDR3 consists of 16 residues. Germline-derived CDR1 and CDR2 are MNHEY and SVGAGI. Trimming took 0 bases from V and 4 from J, leaving 15 bases between them. General study results and limits: Compared with memory subsets, naive subsets generally had larger estimated richness. Tissue TCR repertoires likely differ from these blood-only repertoires.

Positive CCR7 selection of CD45RO-negative cells yielded the naive CD8 cells, and terminally differentiated effector memory CD45RA+ cells were excluded. Points on this clone: Its cognate antigen is unknown.

This TCR derives from a man younger than 35 in good health. This sequence joins TRBV6-5 and TRBJ1-2; D is possibly TRBD1 (5 bases). The sequencing input was naive CD8+ T cells sorted from blood. The DNA of the CDR3 is TGTGCCAGCAGTTACTCGAAGGGGAGGGCGCTCTATGGCTACACCTTC. Translated, it gives CASSYSKGRALYGYTF.